This T cell receptor beta chain was sequenced for a study of blood T cell repertoires in COVID-19. About the research overall: COVID-19 samples from acute and convalescent phases originated in the United States, Italy and Spain. PBMCs, B-cell-depleted T cells, or T cells were the source of the cDNA or gDNA that made up the material.

The germline V gene has CDR1 SNHLY and CDR2 FYNNEI. V was clipped by 6 bases and J by 0 bases, with 9 bases between them. There are 14 residues in the CDR3. Study processing details: Using reference gene primer amplification, nucleated cell counts were estimated. TCRdb's table, derived via immunoSEQ multiplex PCR, lists solely in-frame clones and lacks some. V, J and clone size reflect that table, while D and trimming were determined from the DNA. The repertoire consists of about 260,000 clones, with about 90% occurring once and the leading ten covering roughly 10%. What was sequenced was peripheral blood. The rearrangement uses TRBV2 and TRBJ1-5; D call uncertain. The receptor's source is a woman in her 70s with COVID-19, enrolled during active disease. CDR3 sequence reads: CASSPTNSNQPQHF. The CDR3, as DNA: TGTGCCAGCAGCCCTACGAATAGCAATCAGCCCCAGCATTTT.